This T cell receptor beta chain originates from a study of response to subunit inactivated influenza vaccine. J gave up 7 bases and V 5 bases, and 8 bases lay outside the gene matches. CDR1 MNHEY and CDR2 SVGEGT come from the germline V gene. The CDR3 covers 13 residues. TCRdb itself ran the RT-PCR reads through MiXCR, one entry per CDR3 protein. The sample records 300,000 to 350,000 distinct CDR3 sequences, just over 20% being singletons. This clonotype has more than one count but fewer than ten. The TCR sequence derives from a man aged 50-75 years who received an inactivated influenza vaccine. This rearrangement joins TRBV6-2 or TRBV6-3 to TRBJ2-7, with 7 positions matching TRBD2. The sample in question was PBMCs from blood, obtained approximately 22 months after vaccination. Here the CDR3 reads CASSGRLAGEQYF. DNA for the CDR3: TGTGCCAGCAGTGGAAGACTAGCCGGGGAGCAGTACTTC.